This is a list of T cell receptor beta chains from one sample in a study of cytomegalovirus exposure and HLA in healthy donors. TCRdb's copy holds only in-frame clones and misses some; the assay was immunoSEQ multiplex PCR. The repertoire holds 90,000 to 120,000 clones, with about 59% as singletons. Sequences were obtained from PBMCs. These receptor sequences come from a man younger than 40 in good health and CMV-seropositive. Both conserved end residues are part of each CDR3. D genes are given only for firm matches. Some rows mark clone size as missing; the rest say once, few, many or name a class of expanded clone.

D: TRBD2; J: TRBJ2-1; V: TRBV10-3; size: few; DNA: TGTGCCATCAGTGAGTCTCAAGCTAGCGGGGATTACAATGAGCAGTTCTTC; CDR3: CAISESQASGDYNEQFF
D: .; J: TRBJ2-1; V: TRBV29-1; size: once; DNA: TGCAGCACTCCGGGTGTTGAGCAGTTCTTC; CDR3: CSTPGVEQFF
D: .; J: TRBJ2-7; V: TRBV6-5; size: .; DNA: TGTGCCAGCAGTTTCCGGGAATTCCCCTACGAGCAGTACTTC; CDR3: CASSFREFPYEQYF
D: .; J: TRBJ1-5; V: TRBV28; size: .; DNA: TGTGCCAGCAGTGGGGGGGCGGCGAGCAATCAGCCCCAGCATTTT; CDR3: CASSGGAASNQPQHF
D: .; J: TRBJ1-4; V: TRBV19; size: .; DNA: TGTGCCAGTAACCAAAAAACGGAGGGGAAGGTTGAAAAACTGTTTTTT; CDR3: CASNQKTEGKVEKLFF
D: TRBD1; J: TRBJ2-7; V: TRBV19; size: .; DNA: TGTGCCAGTAGTATGGGACAGGGCTTAAAGGGGGAGCAGTACTTC; CDR3: CASSMGQGLKGEQYF
D: TRBD1; J: TRBJ1-2; V: TRBV9; size: .; DNA: TGTGCCAGCAGCGTTACAGGGGCTAACTATGGCTACACCTTC; CDR3: CASSVTGANYGYTF
D: TRBD1; J: TRBJ2-3; V: TRBV29-1; size: .; DNA: TGCAGCGTTGGACAGGGAGAAGAAGGTACGCAGTATTTT; CDR3: CSVGQGEEGTQYF
D: .; J: TRBJ1-6; V: TRBV5-6; size: .; DNA: TGTGCCAGCAGTCGCGTTTCAACCGGGGATTCACCCCTCCACTTT; CDR3: CASSRVSTGDSPLHF
D: .; J: TRBJ1-6; V: TRBV15; size: few; DNA: TGTGCCACCAGCAGAGAGGGGCAGGACTCACCCCTCCACTTT; CDR3: CATSREGQDSPLHF
D: .; J: TRBJ2-7; V: TRBV6-9; size: .; DNA: TGTGCCAGCAGCAAGGGGCTGTCGAACAGGAGATTCTCCTACGAGCAGTACTTC; CDR3: CASSKGLSNRRFSYEQYF
D: .; J: TRBJ2-7; V: TRBV29-1; size: .; DNA: TGCAGCGTTGAGGGCTCCCGGGACACCATCTCCTACGAGCAGTACTTC; CDR3: CSVEGSRDTISYEQYF